This TCR beta chain was identified during a study of cytomegalovirus exposure and HLA in healthy donors. Samples came from healthy bone marrow donors. With 60 Vbeta and 13 Jbeta primers, the PCR was carried out. Generated by immunoSEQ multiplex PCR, the TCRdb table keeps only in-frame clones and is missing some. The data contain approximately 180,000 clones, under 80% of them seen just once; the ten biggest clones take up 2% to 2.5%. With regard to this clone: Its specificity is not known.

Overall study findings and caveats: A later look showed TCR association rates differing by HLA locus, highest for DRB1 and lowest for HLA-C. In vitro testing confirmed three CMV-associated chains as specific for CMV antigens.

The CDR3 runs to 18 residues. Looked up from germline, CDR1 is SNHLY and CDR2 is FYNNEI. Trimming removed 2 bases from V and 6 bases from J; junction bases left unmatched: 13. The sequence was obtained from a human donor in good health. The chain links TRBV2 to TRBJ2-5, with TRBD2 matching over 12 bases. The sample was PBMCs. CDR3 sequence: CASSETRTSGVTGKTQYF. Written as DNA, the CDR3 is TGTGCCAGCAGTGAAACCCGGACTAGCGGGGTGACGGGAAAGACCCAGTACTTC. The whole variable domain, remainder taken from reference TRBV2 and TRBJ2-5, is EPEVTQTPSHQVTQMGQEVILRCVPISNHLYFYWYRQILGQKVEFLVSFYNNEISEKSEIFDDQFSVERPDGSNFTLKIRSTKLEDSAMYFCASSETRTSGVTGKTQYFGPGTRLLVL.